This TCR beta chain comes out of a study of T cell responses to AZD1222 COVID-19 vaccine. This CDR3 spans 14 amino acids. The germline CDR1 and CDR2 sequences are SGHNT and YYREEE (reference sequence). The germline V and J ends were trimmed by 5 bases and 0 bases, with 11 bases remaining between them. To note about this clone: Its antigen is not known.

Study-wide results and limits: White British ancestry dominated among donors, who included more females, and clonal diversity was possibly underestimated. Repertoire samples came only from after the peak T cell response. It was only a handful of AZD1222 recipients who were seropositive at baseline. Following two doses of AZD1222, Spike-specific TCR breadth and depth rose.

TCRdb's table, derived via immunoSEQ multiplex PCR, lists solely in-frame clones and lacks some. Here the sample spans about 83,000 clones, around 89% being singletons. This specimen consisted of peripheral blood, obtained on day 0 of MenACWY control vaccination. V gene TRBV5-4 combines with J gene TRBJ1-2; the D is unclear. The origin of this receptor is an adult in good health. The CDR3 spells CASRFAGTNYGYTF. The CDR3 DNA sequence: TGTGCCAGCAGATTTGCCGGGACTAACTATGGCTACACCTTC.